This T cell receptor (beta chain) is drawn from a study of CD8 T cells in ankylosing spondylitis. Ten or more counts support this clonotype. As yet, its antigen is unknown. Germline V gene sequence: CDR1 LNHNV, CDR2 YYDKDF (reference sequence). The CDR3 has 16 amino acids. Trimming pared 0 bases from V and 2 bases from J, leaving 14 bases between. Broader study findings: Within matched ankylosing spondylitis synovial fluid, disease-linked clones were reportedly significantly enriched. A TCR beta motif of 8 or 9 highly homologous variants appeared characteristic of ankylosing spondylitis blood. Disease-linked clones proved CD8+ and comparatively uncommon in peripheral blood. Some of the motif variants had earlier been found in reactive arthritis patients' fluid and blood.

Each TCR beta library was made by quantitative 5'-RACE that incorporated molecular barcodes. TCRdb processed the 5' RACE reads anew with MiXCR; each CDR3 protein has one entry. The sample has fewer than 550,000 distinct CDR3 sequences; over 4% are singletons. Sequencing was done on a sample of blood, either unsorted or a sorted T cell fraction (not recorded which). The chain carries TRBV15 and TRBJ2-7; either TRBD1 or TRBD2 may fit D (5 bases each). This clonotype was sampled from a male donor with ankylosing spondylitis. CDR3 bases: TGTGCCACCAGCAGAGATAAAGGGACCACGGCCTACGAGCAGTACTTC. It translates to CATSRDKGTTAYEQYF.